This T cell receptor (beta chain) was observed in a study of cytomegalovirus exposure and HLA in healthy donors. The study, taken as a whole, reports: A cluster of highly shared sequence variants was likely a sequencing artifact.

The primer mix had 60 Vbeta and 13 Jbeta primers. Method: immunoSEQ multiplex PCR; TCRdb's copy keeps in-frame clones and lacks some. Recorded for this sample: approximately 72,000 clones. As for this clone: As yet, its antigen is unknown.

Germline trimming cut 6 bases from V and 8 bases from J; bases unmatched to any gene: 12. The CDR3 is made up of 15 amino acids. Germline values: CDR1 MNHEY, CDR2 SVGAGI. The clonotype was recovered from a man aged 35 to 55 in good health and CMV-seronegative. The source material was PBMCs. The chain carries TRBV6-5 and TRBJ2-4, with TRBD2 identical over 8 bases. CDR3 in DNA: TGTGCCAGCAGCCTCACGGGGGGGCAAGTGGACATTCAGTACTTC. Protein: CASSLTGGQVDIQYF.